The 22 T cell receptor beta chains listed next were all sequenced from one sample in a study of neurological immune-mediated disorders (dated by TCRdb to 2018 to 2020). The protocol used for the library was 5' RACE. The data were produced on an Illumina HiSeq 2500. TCRdb trimmed the raw reads at Q25, called clones with MiXCR and kept productive beta chains. Rows matching on CDR3 protein sequence are summarized as one entry with the most common DNA and genes. Within this sample are some 27,000 distinct CDR3 sequences, with 6.6% of them counted one time only. The top ten clones comprise roughly 9% of the sample. The sequenced sample consisted of PBMCs. The receptors here all came from a woman aged 45-65 years in good health.

The table lists this clonotype with many counts. The rearrangement joins TRBV4-2 to TRBJ2-3; 8 nucleotides agree with TRBD2. This CDR3 contains 14 residues. V was clipped by 1 base and J by 4 bases; unmatched bases: 1. CDR1 is LGHNA and CDR2 is YNFKEQ in the germline V gene. CDR3 region: CASSQAGGADTQYF. The CDR3 DNA follows: TGTGCCAGCAGCCAAGCGGGGGGGGCAGATACGCAGTATTTT.

This clonotype is labeled medium-sized. This sequence joins TRBV24-1 and TRBJ2-1; TRBD2 aligns across 11 bases. The germline gives CDR1 KGHDR, CDR2 SFDVKD. The CDR3 has 18 amino acids. After removal of 3 bases from V and 2 bases from J, the junction contained 8 bases not matched to a gene. In nucleotides, the CDR3 is TGTGCCACCAGTGATCCGAATACTAGCGGGAGAACCTACAATGAGCAGTTCTTC. Translating it yields CATSDPNTSGRTYNEQFF.

This clonotype was counted ten times or more. The chain couples TRBV7-6 to TRBJ2-1, with 9 bases lining up with TRBD1. V trimming: 5 bases; J trimming: 4 bases; junction bases outside the gene matches: 6. This CDR3 is built from 15 residues. Germline lookup yields CDR1 SGHVS and CDR2 FNYEAQ. Here the CDR3 reads CASSHPTGGYNEQFF. CDR3 sequence (DNA): TGTGCCAGCAGCCACCCGACAGGGGGATACAATGAGCAGTTCTTC.

This clonotype was seen ten or more times. V is TRBV29-1 and J is TRBJ1-4; TRBD1 matches 7 bases. The V gene's germline CDR1 is SQVTM and CDR2 ANQGSEA. The CDR3 has 13 residues. The V gene end was trimmed by 5 bases and the J gene end by 7 bases; junction bases not matched to a gene: 7. The CDR3 reads CSVRGGAGEKLFF. The CDR3 DNA reads TGCAGCGTTCGAGGGGGCGCGGGTGAAAAACTGTTTTTT. The whole variable domain, remainder taken from reference TRBV29-1 and TRBJ1-4, is SAVISQKPSRDICQRGTSLTIQCQVDSQVTMMFWYRQQPGQSLTLIATANQGSEATYESGFVIDKFPISRPNLTFSTLTVSNMSPEDSSIYLCSVRGGAGEKLFFGSGTQLSVL.

This clonotype occurred many times. The chain recombines TRBV7-8 with TRBJ1-6, with D possibly TRBD1 on 6 matching bases. CDR3 size: 14 residues. Per the germline V gene, CDR1 is SGHVS and CDR2 is FQNEAQ. The V and J ends lost 3 bases and 8 bases respectively, with 11 bases between them. CDR3 loop: CASSLGQYDSPLHF. The CDR3 DNA sequence: TGTGCCAGCAGCTTGGGACAATATGATTCACCCCTCCACTTT.

This clonotype was found many times. V gene TRBV20-1 combines with J gene TRBJ2-3, with 10 positions matching TRBD1. The V gene end was trimmed by 1 base and the J gene end by 4 bases; junction bases not matched to a gene: 11. From germline, CDR1 is DFQATT and CDR2 SNEGSKA (reference sequence). The CDR3 is 17 amino acids. The CDR3, as DNA: TGCAGTGCTAGAGGGGAGGGACAGGGGATGGAGGCAGATACGCAGTATTTT. It is translated as CSARGEGQGMEADTQYF.

Ten or more counts support this clonotype. The chain is built from TRBV6-2 or TRBV6-3 and TRBJ2-3; D is unclear. The V end lost 6 bases, the J end lost 7 bases, and 11 bases lay between the germline ends. CDR1 and CDR2 (germline): MNHEY, SVGEGT. The CDR3 length is 12 residues. The chain's CDR3 is CASSLDGYTQYF. The DNA for the CDR3 is TGTGCCAGCAGCCTAGACGGTTATACGCAGTATTTT.

This sequence joins TRBV25-1 and TRBJ1-5; D possibly corresponds to TRBD1 (6 bases). V was trimmed by 8 bases and J by 11 bases, leaving 25 bases between them. This CDR3 contains 15 residues. Germline CDR1 is MGHDK and CDR2 is SYGVNS. The CDR3, as DNA: TGTGCCAGCCTGGGGGGCCCGGTGGAGAATCGGTCCCAGCATTTT. Protein product: CASLGGPVENRSQHF.

The sample holds many counts of this clonotype. This chain joins TRBV15 and TRBJ2-1; possibly TRBD2 for D (6 bases). The CDR3 extends over 13 amino acids. Trimming cost V 3 bases and J 9 bases, with 12 bases left between them. Germline V lookup: CDR1 LNHNV, CDR2 YYDKDF (reference sequence). In DNA form, the CDR3 reads TGTGCCACCAGCAGCTCGACTAGATCTGAGCAGTTCTTC. This translates into CATSSSTRSEQFF.

In its sample, this clonotype was seen many times. The chain links TRBV20-1 to TRBJ1-1, with D perhaps TRBD1 (5 bases). The germline gives CDR1 DFQATT, CDR2 SNEGSKA (reference sequence). CDR3 length equals 13 residues. Trimming took off 3 bases at V and 2 bases at J, with 10 bases between the two ends. In nucleotides, the CDR3 is TGCAGTGCTAGCTACAGGTTAAACACTGAAGCTTTCTTT. It specifies CSASYRLNTEAFF.

This clonotype was picked up many times. The gene calls are TRBV29-1 and TRBJ1-1; a possible D gene is TRBD1 (6 bases). This CDR3 has 13 amino acids. The V and J ends lost 4 bases and 5 bases respectively, with 14 bases between them. The germline CDR1 and CDR2 sequences are SQVTM and ANQGSEA. The CDR3 DNA reads TGCAGCGTTGGTCTGGGGGCGCGAACTGAAGCTTTCTTT. As protein: CSVGLGARTEAFF.

A few counts support this clonotype. The chain links TRBV30 to TRBJ2-5; 7 bases align to TRBD1. Germline trimming cut 4 bases from V and 9 bases from J; bases unmatched to any gene: 5. The CDR3 runs 11 residues. The germline V gene encodes CDR1 GTSNPN and CDR2 SVGIG (reference sequence). CDR3 bases: TGTGCCTGGAAGGGGGCAGCGGCCCAGTACTTC. Amino acid sequence: CAWKGAAAQYF.

This clonotype was seen many times. V and J are TRBV7-2 and TRBJ2-2; 9 bases match TRBD1. V gave up 5 bases and J gave up 3 bases; unmatched junction bases: 4. Germline CDR1 and CDR2: SGHTA and FQGNSA. This CDR3 contains 15 residues. The CDR3 is CASSGQGTDTGELFF. CDR3 nucleotide sequence: TGTGCCAGCAGCGGACAGGGGACGGACACCGGGGAGCTGTTTTTT.

The sample holds many counts of this clonotype. V usage is TRBV7-8 and J usage is TRBJ2-2; 11 nucleotides align to TRBD1. CDR1 SGHVS and CDR2 FQNEAQ come from the germline V gene. This CDR3 comprises 17 residues. Trimming removed 3 bases from V and 4 bases from J; junction bases left unmatched: 7. As DNA, the CDR3 is TGTGCCAGCAGCTTGCGCCGGACAGGGGGCGTCACCGGGGAGCTGTTTTTT. Protein product: CASSLRRTGGVTGELFF. The entire variable domain, with the rest obtained from reference TRBV7-8 and TRBJ2-2, is as follows: GAGVSQSPRYKVAKRGQDVALRCDPISGHVSLFWYQQALGQGPEFLTYFQNEAQLDKSGLPSDRFFAERPEGSVSTLKIQRTQQEDSAVYLCASSLRRTGGVTGELFFGEGSRLTVL.

This clonotype occurred many times. V is TRBV6-6 and J is TRBJ2-5; D may be TRBD1 (6 bases). Germline CDR1 and CDR2: MNHNY and SVGAGI (reference sequence). Trimming left V 6 bases short and J 5 bases short, with 16 bases between. This CDR3 spans 14 amino acids. CDR3 in amino acids: CASSPSGGGETQYF. DNA of the CDR3: TGTGCCAGCAGCCCTAGTGGGGGCGGGGAGACCCAGTACTTC.

This clonotype was counted ten times or more. CDR3 region: CASSLRGIGNQPQHF. DNA of the CDR3: TGTGCCAGCAGCCTCAGGGGTATCGGCAATCAGCCCCAGCATTTT. The chain couples TRBV7-8 to TRBJ1-5; maybe TRBD1 (6 bases). This CDR3 is 15 amino acids long. Germline assignment: CDR1 SGHVS and CDR2 FQNEAQ. The V end lost 5 bases, the J end lost 2 bases, and 13 bases lay between the germline ends.

In this sample, this clonotype turned up many times. The genes are TRBV9 and TRBJ2-1; 7 bases match TRBD2. From germline, CDR1 is SGDLS and CDR2 YYNGEE. The CDR3 covers 18 residues. With 4 bases clipped from V and 0 bases from J, the junction kept 13 bases outside the gene matches. The CDR3 DNA reads TGTGCCAGCAGCCCGCGGGGGACTCCAGGGCGCTCCTACAATGAGCAGTTCTTC. It yields the protein CASSPRGTPGRSYNEQFF.

This clonotype was recorded many times. The CDR3 is CASRFGQSSGANVLTF. For the CDR3, the DNA is TGCGCCAGCAGATTTGGACAGAGCTCTGGGGCCAACGTCCTGACTTTC. J is TRBJ2-6 and V is TRBV5-1, with D perhaps TRBD1 (6 bases). CDR1 and CDR2 from the germline V gene are SGHRS and YFSETQ. Trimming stripped 5 bases from V and 0 bases from J, with 12 bases between. The length of the CDR3 is 16 residues. The entire variable domain, with the rest obtained from reference TRBV5-1 and TRBJ2-6, is as follows: KAGVTQTPRYLIKTRGQQVTLSCSPISGHRSVSWYQQTPGQGLQFLFEYFSETQRNKGNFPGRFSGRQFSNSRSEMNVSTLELGDSALYLCASRFGQSSGANVLTFGAGSRLTVL.

This clonotype occurred many times. CDR3 nucleotide sequence: TGCAGTGCTTTAACTATGTCGGGGGGAGGAGATACGCAGTATTTT. This encodes CSALTMSGGGDTQYF. V and J are TRBV20-1 and TRBJ2-3; 7 nucleotides align to TRBD2. V lost 5 bases to trimming and J lost 5 bases; unmatched junction nucleotides: 13. CDR1 is DFQATT, CDR2 SNEGSKA, per germline (reference sequence). This CDR3 region has 15 residues.

This clonotype was detected ten times or more. With a much larger clone just one base away, this may be a read error. The gene calls are TRBV2 and TRBJ2-7; 12 positions agree with TRBD1. Germline V gene lookup returns CDR1 SNHLY and CDR2 FYNNEI. J was trimmed by 4 bases and V by 8 bases; bases with no gene match: 6. The length of the CDR3 is 14 residues. As DNA, the CDR3 is TGTGCCAGCGGATGGGACAGGGGGCTTTACGAGCAGTACTTC. Residues: CASGWDRGLYEQYF.

This clonotype occurred many times. The J gene is TRBJ2-1, the V gene TRBV29-1; unclear D gene. The CDR3 has 12 amino acids. V was cut by 0 bases and J by 6 bases, with 6 bases left in between. Germline CDR1 reads SQVTM; CDR2 reads ANQGSEA. CDR3 protein: CSVEDLGNEQFF. The DNA for the CDR3 is TGCAGCGTTGAAGATTTGGGCAATGAGCAGTTCTTC.

In this sample, this clonotype turned up many times. The chain carries TRBV12-3 or TRBV12-4 and TRBJ2-5, with TRBD2 identical over 7 bases. The trim removed 6 bases at V and 2 bases at J, leaving 3 bases unmatched. The CDR3 loop spans 13 amino acids. The CDR3 bases are TGTGCCAGCAGGCGGGACTATCAAGAGACCCAGTACTTC. This codes for CASRRDYQETQYF.